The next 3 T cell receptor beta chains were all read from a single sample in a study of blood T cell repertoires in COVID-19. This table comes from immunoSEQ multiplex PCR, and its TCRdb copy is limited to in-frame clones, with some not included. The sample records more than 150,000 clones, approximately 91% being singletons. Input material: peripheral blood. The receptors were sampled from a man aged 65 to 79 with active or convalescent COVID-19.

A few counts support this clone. The CDR3 bases are TGCGCCAGCAGACATCAAGGGGGTCCCCGGTACTTC. Its translation is CASRHQGGPRYF. J is TRBJ2-7 and V is TRBV5-1; perhaps TRBD1 as D (6 bases). This CDR3 region has 12 residues. Germline-derived CDR1 and CDR2 are SGHRS and YFSETQ. V dropped 5 bases and J dropped 12 bases, with 18 bases sitting between them. The full variable domain, with the rest looked up from reference TRBV5-1 and TRBJ2-7, is KAGVTQTPRYLIKTRGQQVTLSCSPISGHRSVSWYQQTPGQGLQFLFEYFSETQRNKGNFPGRFSGRQFSNSRSEMNVSTLELGDSALYLCASRHQGGPRYFGPGTRLTVT.

CDR3 DNA: TGCGCCAGCAGCCAGTTTCTCCCTTGGCCACCCCTCCACTTT. This sequence encodes CASSQFLPWPPLHF. The rearrangement uses TRBV4-1 and TRBJ1-6; no clear D. Germline V gene sequence: CDR1 MGHRA, CDR2 YSYEKL. V lost 3 bases, J lost 11 bases, and 14 bases lay in between. CDR3 length: 14 amino acids.

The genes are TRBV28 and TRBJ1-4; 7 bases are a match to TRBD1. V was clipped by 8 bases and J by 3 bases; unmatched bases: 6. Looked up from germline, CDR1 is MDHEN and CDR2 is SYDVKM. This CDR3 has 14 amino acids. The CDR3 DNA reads TGTGCCAGCCGCTCGGGACAGCCTAATGAAAAACTGTTTTTT. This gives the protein CASRSGQPNEKLFF.